This TCR beta chain was sequenced for a study of T-cell memory formation after mild COVID-19. Trimming removed 0 bases from V and 5 bases from J, with 10 bases in between. The CDR3 has 14 residues. From germline, CDR1 is SGHAT and CDR2 FQNNGV. In this sample, this clonotype turned up once. From the 5' RACE reads, TCRdb called clonotypes with MiXCR, one entry per CDR3 protein. The table lists around 420,000 distinct CDR3 sequences, 24% of them singletons. The genes are TRBV11-2 and TRBJ2-5, with TRBD2 as a possible D gene (5 bases). This clonotype originated in an adult woman who had mild COVID-19 (a few samples of this study predate the infection). Cell type and time point are not known. Sample: PBMCs or a T cell subset sorted from them (not recorded which). In DNA, the CDR3 is TGTGCCAGCAGCTTAGAGGCTAGCACGGAGACCCAGTACTTC. The encoded protein is CASSLEASTETQYF. Based on the CDR3 plus reference TRBV11-2 and TRBJ2-5, the full variable domain is EAGVAQSPRYKIIEKRQSVAFWCNPISGHATLYWYQQILGQGPKLLIQFQNNGVVDDSQLPKDRFSAERLKGVDSTLKIQPAKLEDSAVYLCASSLEASTETQYFGPGTRLLVL.